These T cell receptor beta chains were read from a single sample in a study of blood T cell repertoires in COVID-19. Repertoires were generated with immunoSEQ multiplex PCR, while TCRdb's copy carries only in-frame clones and drops some. Of 140,000 or so clones listed, approximately 84% are singletons. The sequencing sample was made of peripheral blood. All receptors come from a human donor in a cohort sampled during active COVID-19. The CDR3 runs from the conserved cysteine through the conserved F or W. The D gene is left open where the match is weak. The size of a clone is reported for some rows only, either as once, few or many, or as a class for expanded clones.

cdr3_nt | cdr3_aa | d_call | j_call | clone_size | v_call
TGTGCCAGCAGCGTGGACAGGGCGAACACCGGGGAGCTGTTTTTT | CASSVDRANTGELFF | TRBD1 | TRBJ2-2 | - | TRBV9
TGTGCCATCAGTGAGTCGTCCGACAGGGTTGATACGCAGTATTTT | CAISESSDRVDTQYF | TRBD1 | TRBJ2-3 | - | TRBV10-3
TGTGCCAGCGTCAGAAATGGCGGGGAGCTGTTTTTT | CASVRNGGELFF | - | TRBJ2-2 | few | TRBV12-3/TRBV12-4
TGTGCCAGCAGCCACTATAGCAATCAGCCCCAGCATTTT | CASSHYSNQPQHF | - | TRBJ1-5 | few | TRBV3-1/TRBV3-2
TGCAGTGCTAGAGATACAGGGAACGCTTTCTTT | CSARDTGNAFF | - | TRBJ1-1 | - | TRBV20-1
TGTGCCAGCAGTGTGGACAATACCAACTATGGCTACACCTTC | CASSVDNTNYGYTF | - | TRBJ1-2 | - | TRBV2
TGTGCCAGCAGCTTGGGATCCGCGCGGCAGAGGAATTCACCCCTCCACTTT | CASSLGSARQRNSPLHF | - | TRBJ1-6 | - | TRBV5-5
TGCGCCAGCAGCTTGGGCGTCACTGGCCCGGGACAGGGGGCGTGGATGGGTGAAGCTTTCTTT | CASSLGVTGPGQGAWMGEAFF | TRBD1 | TRBJ1-1 | - | TRBV5-1
TGTGCCAGCAGTTATGAGGACAGTTTGAGTTCACCCCTCCACTTT | CASSYEDSLSSPLHF | - | TRBJ1-6 | few | TRBV6-5
TGCAGCGTTGATATGGGAAACACCATATATTTT | CSVDMGNTIYF | - | TRBJ1-3 | few | TRBV29-1
TGTGCCAGCACACAGGACAGGATGGGGACTGAAGCTTTCTTT | CASTQDRMGTEAFF | TRBD1 | TRBJ1-1 | - | TRBV2
TGCGCCAGCAGCTTAGGGCAGGGTCTCGACGAGCAGTACTTC | CASSLGQGLDEQYF | - | TRBJ2-7 | - | TRBV5-1
TGTGCCAGCCGCATAGGGCCGGGACTACCTTCCAATGAGCAGTTCTTC | CASRIGPGLPSNEQFF | - | TRBJ2-1 | - | TRBV12-1
TGTGCCAGCAGTTACTCGGTCCAGTTTAATGAAAAACTGTTTTTT | CASSYSVQFNEKLFF | - | TRBJ1-4 | - | TRBV6-5
TGTGCCAGCAGCTTAGATCGGAGACTACCCGGGAGCAGTCACAATGAGCAGTTCTTC | CASSLDRRLPGSSHNEQFF | - | TRBJ2-1 | - | TRBV11-2
TGTGCCAGCAGTGATCTGGGAGGTTCACCCCTCCACTTT | CASSDLGGSPLHF | - | TRBJ1-6 | - | TRBV25-1
TGTGCCATCAGTAGCGGAGAAAATTCACCCCTCCACTTT | CAISSGENSPLHF | - | TRBJ1-6 | - | TRBV10-3
TGCGCCAGCAGACCCGGGACAGTCAACAATCAGCCCCAGCATTTT | CASRPGTVNNQPQHF | TRBD1 | TRBJ1-5 | - | TRBV5-1
TGTGCCTGGGCCTCTTGGGGGGGCAATCAGCCCCAGCATTTT | CAWASWGGNQPQHF | - | TRBJ1-5 | - | TRBV30
TGTGCCAGCAGCCAAGATCAGCCTAGCGGGAACGGCCAGTATTTT | CASSQDQPSGNGQYF | TRBD2 | TRBJ2-3 | - | TRBV4-2
TGTGCCAGCAGCCCCTTCCGACTGGATAATTCACCCCTCCACTTT | CASSPFRLDNSPLHF | - | TRBJ1-6 | - | TRBV27
TGTGCCAGCAGTCGTGGGTGGGGGGGCGAGCAGTACTTC | CASSRGWGGEQYF | TRBD2 | TRBJ2-7 | - | TRBV6-5
TGTGCCAGCAGTTTCCTACAGGGCATTAATGAGCAGTTCTTC | CASSFLQGINEQFF | - | TRBJ2-1 | - | TRBV28
TGTGCCAGCTCACCACCGAAAGACAGTTTAGCCAAAAACATTCAGTACTTC | CASSPPKDSLAKNIQYF | - | TRBJ2-4 | - | TRBV18
TGTGCCAGCAGCTATAGGACTAGCGGGGGCCAAGAGACCCAGTACTTC | CASSYRTSGGQETQYF | TRBD2 | TRBJ2-5 | - | TRBV6-6
TGTGCCAGCAGCTTAGATACAGGGTACAAGTTCTTC | CASSLDTGYKFF | - | TRBJ2-1 | few | TRBV7-9
TGTGCCAGTAGTATGGCGGGGGGCGGCAAAGCTTTCTTT | CASSMAGGGKAFF | - | TRBJ1-1 | once | TRBV19
TGCAGTGCTAGTTTTGGAGGAGGGCAGGGGGCTATGACTGAAGCTTTCTTT | CSASFGGGQGAMTEAFF | TRBD1 | TRBJ1-1 | - | TRBV20-1
TGTGCCAGCAGCTCCAAAGACAGGGGCCATTATGGCTACACCTTC | CASSSKDRGHYGYTF | TRBD1 | TRBJ1-2 | - | TRBV7-3
TGTGCCAGCAGCACCCTGAGCTCCTATAATTCACCCCTCCACTTT | CASSTLSSYNSPLHF | - | TRBJ1-6 | - | TRBV11-2
TGTGCCAGCACCCTAGAGCCGGAGATGAACACTGAAGCTTTCTTT | CASTLEPEMNTEAFF | - | TRBJ1-1 | - | TRBV6-5
TGTGCCAGTAGACAGGGGTTAAACACCGGGGAGCTGTTTTTT | CASRQGLNTGELFF | TRBD1 | TRBJ2-2 | - | TRBV19
TGTGCCAGCAGTTTGGCCGCTTCTGGGGCCAACGTCCTGACTTTC | CASSLAASGANVLTF | - | TRBJ2-6 | - | TRBV7-9
TGTGCCAGCTCAAATACGCCGGGACAGAACACCGGGGAGCTGTTTTTT | CASSNTPGQNTGELFF | - | TRBJ2-2 | - | TRBV18
TGTGCCAGCAGTTCCTCAGGGAGTGGGAACACTGAAGCTTTCTTT | CASSSSGSGNTEAFF | - | TRBJ1-1 | once | TRBV6-6
TGTGCCAGCAGCCAAGTTGCTAGCGGCACAGATACGCAGTATTTT | CASSQVASGTDTQYF | - | TRBJ2-3 | - | TRBV3-1/TRBV3-2
TGTGCCAGCAGTCCCTCTTCCCAACTCGAGCAGTACTTC | CASSPSSQLEQYF | - | TRBJ2-7 | - | TRBV28
TGTGCCAGTAGTATTTCTAGCGGGTGGTCCTACAATGAGCAGTTCTTC | CASSISSGWSYNEQFF | TRBD2 | TRBJ2-1 | - | TRBV19
TGTGCCAGCAGCCTTGCGGGGACAGGCTCTGGAAACACCATATATTTT | CASSLAGTGSGNTIYF | TRBD1 | TRBJ1-3 | few | TRBV13
TGTGCCAGCAGCCCCCTGGCCACCGCGAACACCGGGGAGCTGTTTTTT | CASSPLATANTGELFF | - | TRBJ2-2 | - | TRBV7-3
TGCAGCGTTGTTGGCGGGGGTGAGCAGTTCTTC | CSVVGGGEQFF | TRBD2 | TRBJ2-1 | - | TRBV29-1
TGTGCCAGTAGTAGGACAGCGAACACCGGGGAGCTGTTTTTT | CASSRTANTGELFF | - | TRBJ2-2 | once | TRBV19
TGTGCCAGCAGTTTCACCGGGGTGGAAGCTTTCTTT | CASSFTGVEAFF | - | TRBJ1-1 | - | TRBV27
TGCGCCAGCAGCTTGGGGGGACAGGGGAGGTACGAGCAGTACTTC | CASSLGGQGRYEQYF | TRBD1 | TRBJ2-7 | - | TRBV5-1
TGCGCCAGCAGCCAAGGACCAGCGGGACAGGGGGTTCCCCTCCACTTT | CASSQGPAGQGVPLHF | TRBD1 | TRBJ1-6 | - | TRBV4-1
TGTGCCAGCAGATGGACAGGGGAGAGCAATCAGCCCCAGCATTTT | CASRWTGESNQPQHF | TRBD1 | TRBJ1-5 | - | TRBV6-6
TGTGCCAGTAGTATGTCGACTATCTCCCATCCCTACAATGAGCAGTTCTTC | CASSMSTISHPYNEQFF | - | TRBJ2-1 | - | TRBV19
TGCGCCAGCAGCCAAGAAGACAGGGGGCTCTCCGGGGAGCTGTTTTTT | CASSQEDRGLSGELFF | TRBD1 | TRBJ2-2 | - | TRBV4-1
TGTGCAAGTTGTAAACCCGACAGGGGACATTTCATGAACACTGAAGCTTTCTTT | CASCKPDRGHFMNTEAFF | - | TRBJ1-1 | - | TRBV12-2
TGTGCCAGCAAACCGGGACAGGATCATAGGCAGCCCCAGCATTTT | CASKPGQDHRQPQHF | TRBD1 | TRBJ1-5 | - | TRBV2
TGTGCCAGCACAAGGGACAGGGAAAATTCACCCCTCCACTTT | CASTRDRENSPLHF | TRBD1 | TRBJ1-6 | - | TRBV6-5
TGTGCCAGCTCATCGGACAGGGGGGATGGCTACACCTTC | CASSSDRGDGYTF | TRBD1 | TRBJ1-2 | - | TRBV18
TGTGCCATCAGTGAGTCGGATCAACTAGCGGGAGGTAGCACAGATACGCAGTATTTT | CAISESDQLAGGSTDTQYF | TRBD2 | TRBJ2-3 | - | TRBV10-3
TGTGCCAGCGCTTTAGGGGGCGGGAGGGCGAGCACTGAAGCTTTCTTT | CASALGGGRASTEAFF | TRBD1 | TRBJ1-1 | - | TRBV7-8
TGCGCCAGCAGCCCACAGGGACCCAGTCAAGAGACCCAGTACTTC | CASSPQGPSQETQYF | - | TRBJ2-5 | - | TRBV5-1
TGCAGCGTTGGAGGGACACCGTCCTACGAGCAGTACTTC | CSVGGTPSYEQYF | - | TRBJ2-7 | - | TRBV29-1
TGTGCCTGGAGTCTCAGACAAGGAGGTCAGCCCCAGCATTTT | CAWSLRQGGQPQHF | - | TRBJ1-5 | - | TRBV30
TGTGCAAGTCGCCACGACTCTCAATTAGCGGGAGAGACCCAGTACTTC | CASRHDSQLAGETQYF | - | TRBJ2-5 | few | TRBV12-2